This T cell receptor (beta chain) is drawn from a study of blood T cell repertoires in COVID-19. Study at large: From the United States, Italy and Spain came samples of acute and convalescent COVID-19. PBMCs, B-cell-depleted T cells, or T cells were the source of the cDNA or gDNA that made up the material.

Original processing notes: By means of reference gene primer amplification, nucleated cell counts were estimated. Assay: immunoSEQ multiplex PCR; the TCRdb copy retains only in-frame clones and omits some. V, J and clone size reflect that table, while D and trimming were determined from the DNA. Among roughly 200,000 clones listed, approximately 88% were seen once. This clone was counted a few times. The CDR3 covers 13 residues. CDR1 and CDR2 from the germline V gene are LGHNA and YNFKEQ. V gave up 0 bases and J gave up 8 bases, with 8 bases separating them. Sequencing was done on a sample of peripheral blood. The chain joins TRBV4-2 to TRBJ1-3, with a weak D call TRBD1 (5 bases). This sequence was found in a man between 35 and 55 years old with acute or convalescent COVID-19. CDR3 in DNA: TGTGCCAGCAGCCAAGAGCGGGGACACACCATATATTTT. Protein: CASSQERGHTIYF.